This T cell receptor (beta chain) was obtained from a study of cytomegalovirus exposure and HLA in healthy donors. The CDR3 length is 15 residues. The germline CDR1 and CDR2 sequences are SGHDN and FVKESK. With 4 bases removed from V and 1 base from J, the gap between germline ends came to 13 bases. Both 60 Vbeta primers and 13 Jbeta primers went into the PCR. Assay used: immunoSEQ multiplex PCR; TCRdb lists only in-frame clones, some missing. The sample has under 200,000 clones. When sampled, the donors appeared nominally healthy, though they likely had unrecorded immune exposures. The chain recombines TRBV14 with TRBJ2-5; D possibly corresponds to TRBD2 (6 bases). The sequence was obtained from a man aged 25 to 45 in good health and CMV-seronegative. Sequenced material: PBMCs. This CDR3 is CASSLPREFQETQYF. The CDR3 DNA is TGTGCCAGCAGCCTTCCGCGGGAATTCCAAGAGACCCAGTACTTC.